These T cell receptor beta chains were read from a single sample in a study of cytomegalovirus exposure and HLA in healthy donors. Sequencing used immunoSEQ multiplex PCR; TCRdb keeps in-frame clones, though not all of them. The repertoire holds over 200,000 clones, around 87% seen once, with more than 1.5% in the top ten. The sequenced material came from PBMCs. These receptors all stem from a woman aged 18 to 35 in good health and CMV-seropositive. The conserved cysteine and the conserved F or W are not part of the CDR3 here. Not every row has a clone size; where given, it reads once, few, many or a size class.

J	V	size	CDR3
TRBJ2-1	TRBV10-3	NA	AISGGDGRGSSYNEQF
TRBJ2-7	TRBV5-5	NA	ASSLVAQGVVEQY
TRBJ1-5	TRBV28	NA	ASSSGNQPQH
TRBJ2-2	TRBV4-2	few	ASENRGTTGELF
TRBJ1-2	TRBV19	NA	ASSIAVFNYGYT
TRBJ2-1	TRBV7-2	NA	ASSDRRLAGDNEQF
TRBJ2-5	TRBV6-1	NA	ASSELRNPRYQETQY
TRBJ2-7	TRBV5-1	NA	ASSLEEDRVSSYEQY
TRBJ1-2	TRBV14	NA	ASSQAGQGSSGYT
TRBJ2-2	TRBV7-6	NA	ASRTDIVTGELF
TRBJ2-7	TRBV6-5	NA	ASKEISGTAYEQY
TRBJ1-2	TRBV28	NA	ASRAWDRDLHGYT
TRBJ2-7	TRBV7-7	NA	ASSLSLASSSQY
TRBJ2-1	TRBV5-1	NA	ASSLRVAGGSDEQF
TRBJ1-2	TRBV13	NA	ASSAGRTGFGYT
TRBJ2-1	TRBV11-2	NA	ASSFGVGGLASSYNEQF
TRBJ1-3	TRBV28	NA	ASRPRGSRSGNTIY
TRBJ1-1	TRBV4-1	NA	ASSQDLSGWATEAF
TRBJ2-3	TRBV9	NA	ASSVEGGVGDTQY
TRBJ2-7	TRBV28	NA	ASSPGQGRQY